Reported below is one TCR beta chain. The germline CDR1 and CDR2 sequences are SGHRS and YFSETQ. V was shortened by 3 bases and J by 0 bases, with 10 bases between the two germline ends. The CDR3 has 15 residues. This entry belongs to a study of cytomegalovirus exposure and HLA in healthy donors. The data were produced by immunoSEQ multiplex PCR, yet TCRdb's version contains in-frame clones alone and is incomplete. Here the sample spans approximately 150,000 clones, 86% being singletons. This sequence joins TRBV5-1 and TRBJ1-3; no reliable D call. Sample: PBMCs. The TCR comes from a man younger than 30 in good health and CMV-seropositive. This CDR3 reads CASSYGRGSGNTIYF. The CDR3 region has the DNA TGCGCCAGCAGCTATGGACGGGGCTCTGGAAACACCATATATTTT.